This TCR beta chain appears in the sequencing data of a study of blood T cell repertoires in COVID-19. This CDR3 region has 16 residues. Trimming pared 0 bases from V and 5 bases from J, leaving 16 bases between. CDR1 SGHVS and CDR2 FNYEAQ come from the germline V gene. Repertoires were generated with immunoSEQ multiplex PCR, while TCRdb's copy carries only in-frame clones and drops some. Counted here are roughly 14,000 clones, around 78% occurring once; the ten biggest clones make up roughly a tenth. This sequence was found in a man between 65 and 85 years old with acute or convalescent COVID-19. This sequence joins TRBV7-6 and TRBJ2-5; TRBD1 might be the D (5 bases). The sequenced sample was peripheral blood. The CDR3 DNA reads TGTGCCAGCAGCTTAGCGCCTAGTCAGGGCCGCGAGACCCAGTACTTC. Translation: CASSLAPSQGRETQYF.